This T cell receptor (beta chain) was documented in a study of Tregs in tolerant kidney transplant recipients. A word on this clone: The antigen is not known.

Generated by immunoSEQ multiplex PCR, the TCRdb table keeps only in-frame clones and is missing some. This table has 50,000 to 75,000 clones, roughly 98% appearing once. General study findings and limits: Expanding Tregs on activated donor B cells appeared to best identify donor-specific TCRbeta clones.

The origin of this receptor is a human donor who received a combined kidney and bone marrow transplant. Sequenced here: Tregs from blood, sampled before the transplant.

This CDR3 is CASSQTTGVWTEAFF. For the CDR3, the DNA is TGCGCCAGCAGCCAGACGACAGGGGTTTGGACTGAAGCTTTCTTT. The chain combines TRBV4-3 with TRBJ1-1, with 8 bases that match TRBD1. The germline CDR1 and CDR2 sequences are LGHNA and YSLEER. This CDR3 contains 15 residues. V lost 3 bases and J lost 5; bases outside the gene matches: 8.